These 23 T cell receptor beta chains came from one sample sequenced in a study of blood T cell repertoires in COVID-19. TCRdb's table, derived via immunoSEQ multiplex PCR, lists solely in-frame clones and lacks some. Of a few hundred thousand clones in the sample, 85% to 90% are singletons; the top ten hold 3% to 4%. Source material: peripheral blood. The receptors were sampled from a woman aged 50 to 60 with active or convalescent COVID-19.

The CDR3 region has the DNA TGCAGCGCACAATCCAGGGCCTCCTACGAGCAGTACTTC. Its translation: CSAQSRASYEQYF. The chain has TRBV29-1 and TRBJ2-7; a weak D match, TRBD1 (5 bases). This CDR3 is built from 13 residues. Germline V gene lookup returns CDR1 SQVTM and CDR2 ANQGSEA. V was pared by 7 bases and J by 0 bases, with 13 bases between.

The V gene is TRBV4-3, the J gene TRBJ2-3, with a tentative D call TRBD1 (6 bases). This CDR3 spans 15 amino acids. The germline V and J ends were trimmed by 2 bases and 4 bases, with 13 bases remaining between them. The V gene's germline CDR1 is LGHNA and CDR2 YSLEER. CDR3 nucleotides: TGCGCCAGCAGCCAACTCCAGGGGAATGCAGATACGCAGTATTTT. This sequence encodes CASSQLQGNADTQYF.

The gene calls are TRBV7-9 and TRBJ1-1; TRBD1 agrees at 8 bases. Trimming took 5 bases from V and 3 from J; bases not matched to a gene: 8. CDR3 length: 15 residues. Germline loops: CDR1 SEHNR, CDR2 FQNEAQ (reference sequence). CDR3 loop: CASSSSTGDDTEAFF. The CDR3 DNA is TGTGCCAGCAGCAGTTCGACAGGGGACGACACTGAAGCTTTCTTT. Full variable domain (remainder filled in from reference TRBV7-9 and TRBJ1-1): DTGVSQNPRHKITKRGQNVTFRCDPISEHNRLYWYRQTLGQGPEFLTYFQNEAQLEKSRLLSDRFSAERPKGSFSTLEIQRTEQGDSAMYLCASSSSTGDDTEAFFGQGTRLTVV.

The chain's CDR3 is CASSLYRGNTGELFF. For the CDR3, the DNA is TGTGCCAGCAGCTTATACCGGGGGAACACCGGGGAGCTGTTTTTT. J is TRBJ2-2 and V is TRBV7-2; D may be TRBD2 (5 bases). From germline, CDR1 is SGHTA and CDR2 FQGNSA. The CDR3 covers 15 residues. Trimming took off 2 bases at V and 1 base at J, with 8 bases between the two ends.

J is TRBJ2-7 and V is TRBV5-1; weak D call: TRBD1 (6 bases). The CDR3 contains 13 residues. Trimming cost V 5 bases and J 0 bases, with 9 bases left between them. Germline CDR1 reads SGHRS; CDR2 reads YFSETQ. The CDR3 DNA sequence: TGCGCCAGCAGTAGGGGGAGCTCCTACGAGCAGTACTTC. Translation gives CASSRGSSYEQYF. Supplemented by reference TRBV5-1 and TRBJ2-7, the full variable domain reads KAGVTQTPRYLIKTRGQQVTLSCSPISGHRSVSWYQQTPGQGLQFLFEYFSETQRNKGNFPGRFSGRQFSNSRSEMNVSTLELGDSALYLCASSRGSSYEQYFGPGTRLTVT.

This sequence joins TRBV6-5 and TRBJ2-5, with TRBD1 identical over 7 bases. Germline loops: CDR1 MNHEY, CDR2 SVGAGI. CDR3 length: 13 amino acids. With 5 bases clipped from V and 7 bases from J, the junction kept 7 bases outside the gene matches. CDR3 loop: CASSTGPGGTQYF. CDR3 bases: TGTGCCAGCAGTACCGGACCAGGGGGGACCCAGTACTTC.

The rearrangement uses TRBV7-2 and TRBJ2-2, with 8 bases lining up with TRBD2. Germline CDR1 and CDR2: SGHTA and FQGNSA. V was clipped by 5 bases and J by 8 bases; unmatched bases: 7. The CDR3 extends over 14 amino acids. CDR3 DNA sequence: TGTGCCAGCAGCACCGGGACTAGTTATGGGGAGCTGTTTTTT. It is translated as CASSTGTSYGELFF.

This sequence joins TRBV15 and TRBJ2-7; D is unclear. Germline V gene data show CDR1 as LNHNV and CDR2 as YYDKDF (reference sequence). Deletions cut 0 bases from V and 2 bases from J, with 14 bases between. The CDR3 length is 16 residues. CDR3 loop: CATSRDPRLPPYEQYF. The CDR3 DNA sequence: TGTGCCACCAGCAGAGATCCCAGGCTTCCCCCCTACGAGCAGTACTTC.

The chain combines TRBV9 with TRBJ1-3; D ambiguous. The CDR3 runs 15 residues. CDR1 SGDLS and CDR2 YYNGEE come from the germline V gene. V was clipped by 6 bases and J by 0 bases, with 13 bases between them. The CDR3 DNA reads as TGTGCCAGCACCTCATCCTCACTCTCTGGAAACACCATATATTTT. Protein sequence: CASTSSSLSGNTIYF. The variable domain in full, with the rest retrieved from reference TRBV9 and TRBJ1-3, is DSGVTQTPKHLITATGQRVTLRCSPRSGDLSVYWYQQSLDQGLQFLIQYYNGEERAKGNILERFSAQQFPDLHSELNLSSLELGDSALYFCASTSSSLSGNTIYFGEGSWLTVV.

The rearrangement uses TRBV30 and TRBJ1-1; unclear D gene. The length of the CDR3 is 11 residues. Between the trimmed V and J ends, which lost 5 bases and 3 bases, there was a span of 7 bases. Per germline, CDR1 GTSNPN and CDR2 SVGIG (reference sequence). CDR3 amino acids: CAWLQYTEAFF. In nucleotides, the CDR3 is TGTGCCTGGTTACAGTACACTGAAGCTTTCTTT.

This clone was seen only once. V gene TRBV5-1 combines with J gene TRBJ2-2, with no clear D. Germline CDR1 reads SGHRS; CDR2 reads YFSETQ. CDR3 length equals 15 residues. V dropped 5 bases and J dropped 0 bases, with 11 bases sitting between them. The CDR3 bases are TGCGCCAGCAGAGAGAGCGCGACGAACACCGGGGAGCTGTTTTTT. Amino acid sequence: CASRESATNTGELFF.

The chain's CDR3 is CASSPGQGIGETQYF. CDR3 nucleotide sequence: TGTGCCAGCAGTCCCGGACAGGGGATCGGGGAGACCCAGTACTTC. The chain joins TRBV2 to TRBJ2-5; the match to TRBD1 covers 9 bases. CDR3 length: 15 residues. The germline V gene has CDR1 SNHLY and CDR2 FYNNEI. V was pared by 5 bases and J by 5 bases, with 9 bases of the junction left unmatched.

This clone was detected only a few times. The chain uses TRBV28 and TRBJ2-2; 9 nucleotides match TRBD2. V shed 3 bases and J 3 bases; nucleotides not matched to a gene: 8. The V gene's germline CDR1 is MDHEN and CDR2 SYDVKM. The CDR3 is made up of 17 amino acids. CDR3 in amino acids: CASSLPSGISYTGELFF. DNA for the CDR3: TGTGCCAGCAGTTTGCCTAGCGGGATATCGTACACCGGGGAGCTGTTTTTT.

The chain's CDR3 is CASSLGQTTNEKLFF. CDR3 nucleotide sequence: TGTGCCAGCAGCTTAGGACAGACAACTAATGAAAAACTGTTTTTT. V is TRBV7-6 and J is TRBJ1-4, with D maybe TRBD1 (5 bases). V lost 1 base to trimming and J lost 0 bases, with 6 bases between them. This CDR3 contains 15 residues. Germline CDR1 and CDR2: SGHVS and FNYEAQ. Combining the CDR3 with reference TRBV7-6 and TRBJ1-4 gives the whole variable domain GAGVSQSPRYKVTKRGQDVALRCDPISGHVSLYWYRQALGQGPEFLTYFNYEAQQDKSGLPNDRFSAERPEGSISTLTIQRTEQRDSAMYRCASSLGQTTNEKLFFGSGTQLSVL.

The chain combines TRBV10-3 with TRBJ1-1, with 7 bases fitting TRBD1. J lost 10 bases, V lost 6 bases, and 8 bases had no gene match. There are 12 residues in the CDR3. In germline, CDR1 is ENHRY, CDR2 SYGVKD. CDR3 sequence: CAIRGTASVAFF. CDR3 in DNA: TGTGCCATCAGGGGGACAGCGTCGGTAGCTTTCTTT.

The chain couples TRBV28 to TRBJ1-1, with D possibly TRBD1 on 6 matching bases. This CDR3 spans 14 amino acids. The germline gives CDR1 MDHEN, CDR2 SYDVKM. Trimming removed 4 bases at V and 5 bases at J, with 14 bases between. This CDR3 reads CASSSQGSRTEAFF. The DNA of the CDR3 is TGTGCCAGCAGTTCACAGGGAAGTCGGACTGAAGCTTTCTTT.

The V and J genes are TRBV24-1 and TRBJ2-5, with TRBD2 as a possible D gene (6 bases). The V end was cut by 4 bases, the J end by 4 bases, with 9 bases between. The CDR3 is 13 residues long. Germline CDR1 reads KGHDR; CDR2 reads SFDVKD. The CDR3 DNA is TGTGCCACCAGTGAAGGAGGGGCAGAGACCCAGTACTTC. Translating gives CATSEGGAETQYF.

This clone was counted a single time. V is TRBV5-1 and J is TRBJ1-1; TRBD1 matches at 8 bases. V lost 3 bases and J lost 7; bases outside the gene matches: 2. The CDR3 totals 12 residues. The V gene's germline CDR1 is SGHRS and CDR2 YFSETQ. The CDR3: CASSWDRREAFF. In nucleotides, the CDR3 is TGCGCCAGCAGCTGGGACAGGCGTGAAGCTTTCTTT.

A few counts support this clone. V is TRBV7-2 and J is TRBJ1-6, with D perhaps TRBD1 (6 bases). This CDR3 comprises 15 residues. With 5 bases removed from V and 7 bases from J, the gap between germline ends came to 15 bases. Germline V gene data show CDR1 as SGHTA and CDR2 as FQGNSA. CDR3 coding DNA: TGTGCCAGCAGCACCAGACAGGCCCAGAATTCACCCCTCCACTTT. Encoded protein: CASSTRQAQNSPLHF.

This clone has a single count. This sequence joins TRBV5-1 and TRBJ1-1; 8 bases fit TRBD1. CDR1 and CDR2 from the germline V gene are SGHRS and YFSETQ. The CDR3 extends over 15 amino acids. The V and J ends lost 4 bases and 3 bases, in that order; junction bases with no gene match: 8. The chain's CDR3 is CASSLDRVGYTEAFF. CDR3 coding DNA: TGCGCCAGCAGCCTGGACAGGGTTGGGTACACTGAAGCTTTCTTT.

J is TRBJ1-1 and V is TRBV28, with a tentative D call TRBD1 (5 bases). Trimming cost V 3 bases and J 3 bases, with 17 bases left between them. Germline CDR1 reads MDHEN; CDR2 reads SYDVKM. This CDR3 has 16 amino acids. CDR3 DNA sequence: TGTGCCAGCAGTTTGGGCTCGGGGGGTAGGTACACTGAAGCTTTCTTT. This translates into CASSLGSGGRYTEAFF.

V is TRBV15 and J is TRBJ2-7; 10 positions agree with TRBD1. Germline trimming cut 9 bases from V and 6 bases from J; bases unmatched to any gene: 11. The CDR3 spans 14 residues. Germline values: CDR1 LNHNV, CDR2 YYDKDF (reference sequence). The CDR3 DNA is TGTGCCACAGGCCACGAGACAGGGGGCTTCGAGCAGTACTTC. It is translated as CATGHETGGFEQYF. The variable domain in full, with the rest retrieved from reference TRBV15 and TRBJ2-7, is DAMVIQNPRYQVTQFGKPVTLSCSQTLNHNVMYWYQQKSSQAPKLLFHYYDKDFNNEADTPDNFQSRRPNTSFCFLDIRSPGLGDTAMYLCATGHETGGFEQYFGPGTRLTVT.

The rearrangement joins TRBV27 to TRBJ2-5; D is possibly TRBD2 (5 bases). The CDR3 runs 14 residues. The V end lost 0 bases, the J end lost 5 bases, and 10 bases lay between the germline ends. Germline V gene data show CDR1 as MNHEY and CDR2 as SMNVEV (reference sequence). CDR3 bases: TGTGCCAGCAGTTTATCCGGGATCCGGGAGACCCAGTACTTC. It translates to CASSLSGIRETQYF.